This is a list of T cell receptor beta chains from one sample in a study of CD8+ T cells in alopecia areata. This table comes from immunoSEQ multiplex PCR, and its TCRdb copy is limited to in-frame clones, with some not included. This sample yields about 210,000 clones, of which around three fifths are seen a single time; roughly 1.4% belongs to the top ten. Source: CD4+ T cells sorted from blood, taken at week 4, from a patient treated with tofacitinib. Receptor source: a human donor with alopecia areata. CDR3s include the opening cysteine and the closing phenylalanine or tryptophan. D genes are given only for firm matches. Not all rows give a size; the values are once, few, many and, for expanded clones, a class.

v_call: TRBV29-1
j_call: TRBJ2-7
d_call: .
clone_size: .
cdr3_nt: TGCAGCGTTTCGGGTATCCCAGGGGCGTCCTACGAGCAGTACTTC
cdr3_aa: CSVSGIPGASYEQYF

v_call: TRBV25-1
j_call: TRBJ2-7
d_call: .
clone_size: .
cdr3_nt: TGTGCCAGCAGTCCGACAGGAAGATACGAGCAGTACTTC
cdr3_aa: CASSPTGRYEQYF

v_call: TRBV15
j_call: TRBJ2-3
d_call: TRBD1
clone_size: .
cdr3_nt: TGTGCCACCAGCAGAGATCGGACAGGCCTCACAGATACGCAGTATTTT
cdr3_aa: CATSRDRTGLTDTQYF

v_call: TRBV5-1
j_call: TRBJ2-6
d_call: .
clone_size: .
cdr3_nt: TGCGCCAGCAGCTTGCGGGGAGCCAACGTCCTGACTTTC
cdr3_aa: CASSLRGANVLTF

v_call: TRBV7-9
j_call: TRBJ2-1
d_call: .
clone_size: .
cdr3_nt: TGTGCCAGCAGCTTGGACTACAATGAGCAGTTCTTC
cdr3_aa: CASSLDYNEQFF

v_call: TRBV7-2
j_call: TRBJ1-2
d_call: .
clone_size: .
cdr3_nt: TGTGCCAGCAGCCCCAAAATAGGGGGAATAGACTATGGCTACACCTTC
cdr3_aa: CASSPKIGGIDYGYTF

v_call: TRBV29-1
j_call: TRBJ1-1
d_call: .
clone_size: few
cdr3_nt: TGCAGCGTTGTAGCGACTGAAGCTTTCTTT
cdr3_aa: CSVVATEAFF

v_call: TRBV2
j_call: TRBJ1-6
d_call: .
clone_size: .
cdr3_nt: TGTGCCAGCACGACCCGAGGGGTGGGTAATTCACCCCTCCACTTT
cdr3_aa: CASTTRGVGNSPLHF

v_call: TRBV30
j_call: TRBJ1-2
d_call: .
clone_size: .
cdr3_nt: TGTGCCTGGAGTCCCGGCTATGGCTACACCTTC
cdr3_aa: CAWSPGYGYTF

v_call: TRBV29-1
j_call: TRBJ2-2
d_call: .
clone_size: .
cdr3_nt: TGCAGCGTTGAAGTGGGGGCCACCGGGGAGCTGTTTTTT
cdr3_aa: CSVEVGATGELFF

v_call: TRBV7-3
j_call: TRBJ2-2
d_call: TRBD1
clone_size: few
cdr3_nt: TGTGCCAGCAGCCAACAGGGGACCGGGGAGCTGTTTTTT
cdr3_aa: CASSQQGTGELFF

v_call: TRBV19
j_call: TRBJ1-2
d_call: .
clone_size: few
cdr3_nt: TGTGCCAGTAGTATACGCTCTAACTATGGCTACACCTTC
cdr3_aa: CASSIRSNYGYTF

v_call: TRBV2
j_call: TRBJ2-7
d_call: TRBD1
clone_size: .
cdr3_nt: TGTGCCAGCAGTGAAGAGGGGGACAGGTACGAGCAGTACTTC
cdr3_aa: CASSEEGDRYEQYF

v_call: TRBV23-1
j_call: TRBJ1-2
d_call: .
clone_size: .
cdr3_nt: TGCGCCAGCAGTCACAGCCGGGACGGACCCTATGGCTACACCTTC
cdr3_aa: CASSHSRDGPYGYTF

v_call: TRBV11-2
j_call: TRBJ2-5
d_call: TRBD1
clone_size: .
cdr3_nt: TGTGCCAGCAGCTCGACAGGGAAGCAGGAGACCCAGTACTTC
cdr3_aa: CASSSTGKQETQYF

v_call: TRBV7-6
j_call: TRBJ2-2
d_call: .
clone_size: .
cdr3_nt: TGTGCCAGCAGCTCACCTACCGGGGCGAACACCGGGGAGCTGTTTTTT
cdr3_aa: CASSSPTGANTGELFF

v_call: TRBV5-1
j_call: TRBJ1-2
d_call: .
clone_size: once
cdr3_nt: TGCGCCAGCAGCCGGGGAGAGATCGACTATGGCTACACCTTC
cdr3_aa: CASSRGEIDYGYTF

v_call: TRBV20-1
j_call: TRBJ2-7
d_call: .
clone_size: .
cdr3_nt: TGCAGTGCTACGGGGGCCTACGAGCAGTACTTC
cdr3_aa: CSATGAYEQYF

v_call: TRBV5-1
j_call: TRBJ2-7
d_call: .
clone_size: .
cdr3_nt: TGCGCCAGCAGCCCTGTTTCTGACACCTCCTACGAGCAGTACTTC
cdr3_aa: CASSPVSDTSYEQYF

v_call: TRBV30
j_call: TRBJ2-6
d_call: .
clone_size: .
cdr3_nt: TGTGCCTGGAGTGTAAGGAGGGCTGCTGGGGCCAACGTCCTGACTTTC
cdr3_aa: CAWSVRRAAGANVLTF

v_call: TRBV19
j_call: TRBJ2-7
d_call: TRBD2
clone_size: .
cdr3_nt: TGTGCCAGTAGTATTAAAGGACTAGCGGGGGGCCTACCCTACGAGCAGTACTTC
cdr3_aa: CASSIKGLAGGLPYEQYF

v_call: TRBV5-1
j_call: TRBJ2-5
d_call: .
clone_size: .
cdr3_nt: TGCGCCAGCAGCTTCGACCAAGAGACCCAGTACTTC
cdr3_aa: CASSFDQETQYF

v_call: TRBV15
j_call: TRBJ2-1
d_call: .
clone_size: .
cdr3_nt: TGTGCCACCAGCAGAACGACCGGGGGATCGTACAATGAGCAGTTCTTC
cdr3_aa: CATSRTTGGSYNEQFF

v_call: TRBV7-2
j_call: TRBJ2-3
d_call: .
clone_size: .
cdr3_nt: TGTGCCAGCAGCTTATTTCCAGCGGGAGATACGCAGTATTTT
cdr3_aa: CASSLFPAGDTQYF

v_call: TRBV19
j_call: TRBJ1-5
d_call: .
clone_size: many
cdr3_nt: TGTGCCAGTACCGCGGGGAATCAGCCCCAGCATTTT
cdr3_aa: CASTAGNQPQHF

v_call: TRBV28
j_call: TRBJ2-3
d_call: .
clone_size: .
cdr3_nt: TGTGCCAGTAACTGGGCCACAGATACGCAGTATTTT
cdr3_aa: CASNWATDTQYF

v_call: TRBV6-5
j_call: TRBJ2-1
d_call: .
clone_size: .
cdr3_nt: TGTGCCAGCAGGGCCCTTAACTACAATGAGCAGTTCTTC
cdr3_aa: CASRALNYNEQFF

v_call: TRBV29-1
j_call: TRBJ1-1
d_call: TRBD1
clone_size: .
cdr3_nt: TGCAGCACAAGACAGGGTCTGAACACTGAAGCTTTCTTT
cdr3_aa: CSTRQGLNTEAFF

v_call: TRBV7-9
j_call: TRBJ1-1
d_call: .
clone_size: .
cdr3_nt: TGTGCCAGCAGCCCCCGAGACCTCACTCCCCATGGGGCTTTCTTT
cdr3_aa: CASSPRDLTPHGAFF

v_call: TRBV25-1
j_call: TRBJ2-7
d_call: .
clone_size: .
cdr3_nt: TGTGCCAGCAGTGAAAAGGGCCCTCCCTACGAGCAGTACTTC
cdr3_aa: CASSEKGPPYEQYF

v_call: TRBV29-1
j_call: TRBJ2-3
d_call: TRBD1
clone_size: once
cdr3_nt: TGCAGCGTGCCCCAGGGGGTGCCTAGCACAGATACGCAGTATTTT
cdr3_aa: CSVPQGVPSTDTQYF

v_call: TRBV30
j_call: TRBJ1-2
d_call: .
clone_size: .
cdr3_nt: TGTGCCTGGAAAGGGGCAGGAGATTATGGCTACACCTTC
cdr3_aa: CAWKGAGDYGYTF

v_call: TRBV6-4
j_call: TRBJ1-2
d_call: TRBD1
clone_size: .
cdr3_nt: TGTGCCAGCAGTGCAGGGGGGAACTATGGCTACACCTTC
cdr3_aa: CASSAGGNYGYTF

v_call: TRBV29-1
j_call: TRBJ1-2
d_call: TRBD1
clone_size: .
cdr3_nt: TGCAGCGTGGCAGGGGGGCACTATGGCTACACCTTC
cdr3_aa: CSVAGGHYGYTF

v_call: TRBV9
j_call: TRBJ1-2
d_call: TRBD1
clone_size: .
cdr3_nt: TGTGCCAGCAGCGACGGGACAGGGATCAATGGCTACACCTTC
cdr3_aa: CASSDGTGINGYTF

v_call: TRBV27
j_call: TRBJ1-2
d_call: .
clone_size: few
cdr3_nt: TGTGCCAGCCGCCAGACGGGACAACTATATGGCTACACCTTC
cdr3_aa: CASRQTGQLYGYTF

v_call: TRBV30
j_call: TRBJ2-3
d_call: TRBD2
clone_size: .
cdr3_nt: TGTGCCTGGAGTGTACGCGGGGGGATGACAGATACGCAGTATTTT
cdr3_aa: CAWSVRGGMTDTQYF

v_call: TRBV15
j_call: TRBJ1-1
d_call: TRBD1
clone_size: few
cdr3_nt: TGTGCCACCAGCAGAGATCGCAGGGGGCAAACTGAAGCTTTCTTT
cdr3_aa: CATSRDRRGQTEAFF